This TCR beta chain emerged from a study of blood T cell repertoires in COVID-19. Assay: immunoSEQ multiplex PCR; the TCRdb copy retains only in-frame clones and omits some. The table includes about 250,000 clones, 85% to 90% detected once. CDR1 and CDR2 (germline): SGDLS, YYNGEE. V lost 5 bases and J lost 2; bases outside the gene matches: 2. This CDR3 region has 13 residues. This chain joins TRBV9 and TRBJ1-2, with 8 bases lining up with TRBD1. The source material was PBMCs or T cells enriched from blood (not recorded which). This receptor was identified in a man aged 40-49 years who had recovered from COVID-19. CDR3 amino acids: CASRGDRNYGYTF. The CDR3 nucleotides read TGTGCCAGCAGGGGGGACAGGAACTATGGCTACACCTTC.